Sequencing of this T cell receptor beta chain was carried out in a study of blood T cell repertoires in COVID-19. At the level of the study: The United States, Italy and Spain provided the acute and convalescent COVID-19 samples.

Using immunoSEQ multiplex PCR, the repertoire was profiled, and TCRdb retains in-frame clones only, with some absent. This sample has about 360,000 clones; about 88% occur once, and the top ten carry about 2.9%. Germline V gene data show CDR1 as MNHNY and CDR2 as SVGAGI (reference sequence). V was cut by 10 bases and J by 3 bases, with 15 bases left in between. This CDR3 is 13 amino acids long. The sequence came from a human donor in a cohort sampled during active COVID-19. Material for sequencing was peripheral blood. V and J are TRBV6-6 and TRBJ2-5; D may be TRBD2 (5 bases). The CDR3 coding sequence is TGTGCCACCAAGAGGACTGCCGAAGAGACCCAGTACTTC. It encodes CATKRTAEETQYF.